This T cell receptor beta chain was sequenced for a study of OX40 agonist ivuxolimab in advanced cancers. At the level of the study: Patients in dose escalation had liver, melanoma, kidney or head and neck cancers. Regarding the study as a whole: Circulating CD4+ and CD8+ T cells showed clonal expansion by week 6 at 0.1 to 3.0 mg/kg. Not determined was the antigen specificity of the expanded peripheral T cells. On average, CD8+ T cells had more expanded clones than CD4+.

Some clones are missing from TCRdb's copy, which holds only in-frame ones; the method was immunoSEQ multiplex PCR. The sample includes roughly 63,000 clones, over 80% of them seen just once. Germline V lookup: CDR1 MNHEY, CDR2 SVGAGI. V was pared by 7 bases and J by 0 bases, with 16 bases between. This CDR3 is built from 15 residues. On this clone: Its target is not known.

Specimen: CD4+ or CD8+ T cells sorted from blood, collected in a trial of the OX40 agonist ivuxolimab. The sequence came from an adult with an advanced solid tumor such as melanoma, head and neck, liver or kidney cancer. V usage is TRBV6-5 and J usage is TRBJ2-7; the D is unclear. The CDR3 region has the DNA TGTGCCAGCAAAGAGCAGGAATTTAGCTCCTACGAGCAGTACTTC. Protein sequence: CASKEQEFSSYEQYF.